Reported below is one TCR beta chain. Its antigen is unknown. The CDR3 runs to 11 residues. Between the trimmed V and J ends, which lost 6 bases and 3 bases, there was a span of 6 bases. Germline CDR1 and CDR2: SNHLY and FYNNEI. This record belongs to a study of shared clonotypes between healthy human individuals. Across the whole study: Used for every donor were three CD4 naive, three CD4 memory, two CD8 naive and one CD8 memory plate.

Data came from immunoSEQ multiplex PCR; TCRdb stores just in-frame clones and leaves some out. The profile shows around 200,000 clones, approximately 95% of them singletons. General study results and limits: The authors expected sequencing depth to affect clonotype sharing among donors.

The sequenced sample was naive CD4+ T cells sorted from blood. Subset given: CD45RA+ positively selected. The chain recombines TRBV2 with TRBJ2-7; the D gene is possibly TRBD2 (5 bases). This clonotype was obtained from a woman younger than 45 in good health. The CDR3 here is CASSGGYEQYF. DNA for the CDR3: TGTGCCAGCAGCGGAGGCTACGAGCAGTACTTC.